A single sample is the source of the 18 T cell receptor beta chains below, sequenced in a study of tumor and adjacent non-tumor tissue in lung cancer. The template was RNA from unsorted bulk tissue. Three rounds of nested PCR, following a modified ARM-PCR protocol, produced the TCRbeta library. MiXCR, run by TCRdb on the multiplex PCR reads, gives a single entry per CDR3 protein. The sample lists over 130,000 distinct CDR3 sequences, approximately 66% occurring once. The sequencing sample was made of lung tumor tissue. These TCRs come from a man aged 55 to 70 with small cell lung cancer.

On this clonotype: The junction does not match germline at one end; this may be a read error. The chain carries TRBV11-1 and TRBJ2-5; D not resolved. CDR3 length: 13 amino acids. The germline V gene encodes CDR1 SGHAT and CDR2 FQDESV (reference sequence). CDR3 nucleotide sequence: TGTGCCAGCAACTTAGGCCCGGAAGAGACGCAGTACTTC. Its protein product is CASNLGPEETQYF. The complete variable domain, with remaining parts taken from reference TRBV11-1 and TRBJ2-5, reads EAEVAQSPRYKITEKSQAVAFWCDPISGHATLYWYRQILGQGPELLVQFQDESVVDDSQLPKDRFSAERLKGVDSTLKIQPAELGDSAMYLCASNLGPEETQYFGPGTRLLVL.

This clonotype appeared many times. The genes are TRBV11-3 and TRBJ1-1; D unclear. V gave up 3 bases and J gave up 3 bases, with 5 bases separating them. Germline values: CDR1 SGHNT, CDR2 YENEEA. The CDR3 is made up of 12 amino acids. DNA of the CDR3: TGTGCCAGCAGCTTGGAGTACACTGAAGCTTTCTTT. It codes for CASSLEYTEAFF.

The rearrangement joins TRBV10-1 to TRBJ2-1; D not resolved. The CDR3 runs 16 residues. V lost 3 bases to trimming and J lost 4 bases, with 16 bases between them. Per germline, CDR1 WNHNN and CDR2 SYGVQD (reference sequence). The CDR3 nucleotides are TGCGCCAGCAGTGAAACCGTTCACCTGGGGTACAATGAGCAGTTCTTC. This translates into CASSETVHLGYNEQFF.

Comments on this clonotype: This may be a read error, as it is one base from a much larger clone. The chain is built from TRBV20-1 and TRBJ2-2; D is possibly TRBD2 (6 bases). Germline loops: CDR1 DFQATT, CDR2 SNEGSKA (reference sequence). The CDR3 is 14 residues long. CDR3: CSARAGLEVGGLFF. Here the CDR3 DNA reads TGCAGTGCTAGGGCAGGACTCGAAGTGGGGGGGCTGTTTTTT.

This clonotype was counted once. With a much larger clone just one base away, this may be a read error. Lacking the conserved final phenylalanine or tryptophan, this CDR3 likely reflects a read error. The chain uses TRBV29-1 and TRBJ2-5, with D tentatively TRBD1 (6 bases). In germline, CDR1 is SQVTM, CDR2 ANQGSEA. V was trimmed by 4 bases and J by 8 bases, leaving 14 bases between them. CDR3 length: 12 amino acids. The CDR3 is CSVGFQGSTQYL. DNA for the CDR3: TGCAGCGTTGGGTTTCAGGGGTCCACCCAGTACTTA.

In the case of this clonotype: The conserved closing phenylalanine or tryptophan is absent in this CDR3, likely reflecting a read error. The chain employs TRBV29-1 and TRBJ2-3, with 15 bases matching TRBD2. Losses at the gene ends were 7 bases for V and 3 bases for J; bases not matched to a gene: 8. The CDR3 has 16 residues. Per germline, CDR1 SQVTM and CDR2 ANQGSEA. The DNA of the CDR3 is TGCAGCGCTATACCGGGACTAGCGGGAGGTACAGATACGCAGTATCTT. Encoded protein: CSAIPGLAGGTDTQYL.

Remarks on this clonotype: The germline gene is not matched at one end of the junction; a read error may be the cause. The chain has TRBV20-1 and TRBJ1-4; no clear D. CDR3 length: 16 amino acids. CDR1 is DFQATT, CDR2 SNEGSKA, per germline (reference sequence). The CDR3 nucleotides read TGCAGTGCTAGATGGGCCCCGTATTTAGCTAATGAAAAACTATTTTTT. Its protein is CSARWAPYLANEKLFF.

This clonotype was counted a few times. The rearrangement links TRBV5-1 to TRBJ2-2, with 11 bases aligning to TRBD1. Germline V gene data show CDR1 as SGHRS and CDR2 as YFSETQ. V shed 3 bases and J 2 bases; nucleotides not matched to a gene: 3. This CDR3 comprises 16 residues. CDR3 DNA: TGCGCCAGCAGCTCGGACAGGGGGCTTAACACCGGGGAGCTGTTTTTT. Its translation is CASSSDRGLNTGELFF.

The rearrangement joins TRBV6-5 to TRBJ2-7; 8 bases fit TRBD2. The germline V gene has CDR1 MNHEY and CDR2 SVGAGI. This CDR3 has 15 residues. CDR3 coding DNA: TGTGCCAGTACGGGGGGGCTAGCGCCAGGCTACGAGCAGTATGTC. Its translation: CASTGGLAPGYEQYV.

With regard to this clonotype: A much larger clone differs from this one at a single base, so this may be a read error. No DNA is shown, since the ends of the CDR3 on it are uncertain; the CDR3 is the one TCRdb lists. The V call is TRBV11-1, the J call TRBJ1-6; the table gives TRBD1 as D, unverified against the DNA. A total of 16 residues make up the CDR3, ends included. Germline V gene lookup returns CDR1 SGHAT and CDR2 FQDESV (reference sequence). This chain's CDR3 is CASSFGGGSYNSPLQF.

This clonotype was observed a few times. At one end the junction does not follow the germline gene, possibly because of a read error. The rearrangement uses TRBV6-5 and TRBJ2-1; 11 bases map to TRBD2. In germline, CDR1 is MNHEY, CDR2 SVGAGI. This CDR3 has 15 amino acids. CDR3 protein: CVSSPQLAGDNEQFF. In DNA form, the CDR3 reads TGTGTCAGCAGTCCCCAACTAGCGGGGGACAATGAGCAGTTCTTC.

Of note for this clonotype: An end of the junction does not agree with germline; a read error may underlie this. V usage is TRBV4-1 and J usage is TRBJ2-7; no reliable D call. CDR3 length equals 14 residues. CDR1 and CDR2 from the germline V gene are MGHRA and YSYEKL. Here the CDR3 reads CDSSLAKGSYEQYF. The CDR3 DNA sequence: TGCGACAGCAGCCTGGCGAAGGGCTCCTACGAGCAGTACTTC.

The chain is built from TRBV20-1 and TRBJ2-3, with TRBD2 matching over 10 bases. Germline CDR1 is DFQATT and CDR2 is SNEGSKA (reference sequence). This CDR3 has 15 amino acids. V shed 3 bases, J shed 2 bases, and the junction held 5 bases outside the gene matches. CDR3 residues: CSASGGTSDTDTQYF. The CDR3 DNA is TGCAGTGCTAGTGGTGGGACTAGCGACACAGATACGCAGTATTTT.

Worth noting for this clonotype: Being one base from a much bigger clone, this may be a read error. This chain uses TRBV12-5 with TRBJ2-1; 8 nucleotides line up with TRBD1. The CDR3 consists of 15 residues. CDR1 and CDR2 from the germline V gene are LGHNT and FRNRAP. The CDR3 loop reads CASASGQGDYNEQLF. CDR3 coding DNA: TGTGCTAGTGCCTCCGGACAGGGAGACTACAATGAGCAGCTCTTC.

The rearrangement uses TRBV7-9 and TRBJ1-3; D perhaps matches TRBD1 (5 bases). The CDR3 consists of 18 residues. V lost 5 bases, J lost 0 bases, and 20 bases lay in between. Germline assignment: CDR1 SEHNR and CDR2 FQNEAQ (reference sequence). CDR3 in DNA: TGTGCCAGCAGCAGACCAGGGTGGGATAGTCTCTCTGGAAACACCATATATTTT. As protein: CASSRPGWDSLSGNTIYF. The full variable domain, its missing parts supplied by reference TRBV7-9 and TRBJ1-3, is DTGVSQNPRHKITKRGQNVTFRCDPISEHNRLYWYRQTLGQGPEFLTYFQNEAQLEKSRLLSDRFSAERPKGSFSTLEIQRTEQGDSAMYLCASSRPGWDSLSGNTIYFGEGSWLTVV.

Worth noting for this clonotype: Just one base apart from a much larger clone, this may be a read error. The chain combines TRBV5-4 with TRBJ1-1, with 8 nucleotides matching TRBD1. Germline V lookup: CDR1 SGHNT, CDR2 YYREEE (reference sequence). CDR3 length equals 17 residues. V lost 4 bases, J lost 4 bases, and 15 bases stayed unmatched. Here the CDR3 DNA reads TGTGCCAGCAGCCTGGACAGGGTAGGGGTAATGAGCACTGAAGCTTTCTTT. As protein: CASSLDRVGVMSTEAFF.

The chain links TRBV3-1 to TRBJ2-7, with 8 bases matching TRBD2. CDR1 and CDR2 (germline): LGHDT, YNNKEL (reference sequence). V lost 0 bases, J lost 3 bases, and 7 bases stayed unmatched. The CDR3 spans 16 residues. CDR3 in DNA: TGTGCCAGCAGCCAAGAGAAGCGGGAGATTTACTACGAGCAGTACGTC. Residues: CASSQEKREIYYEQYV.

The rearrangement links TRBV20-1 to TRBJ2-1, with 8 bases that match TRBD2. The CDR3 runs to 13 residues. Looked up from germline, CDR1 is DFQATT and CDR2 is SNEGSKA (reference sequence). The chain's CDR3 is CGPNGRAGNEQFF. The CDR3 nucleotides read TGCGGTCCCAACGGGAGGGCGGGGAATGAGCAGTTCTTC.